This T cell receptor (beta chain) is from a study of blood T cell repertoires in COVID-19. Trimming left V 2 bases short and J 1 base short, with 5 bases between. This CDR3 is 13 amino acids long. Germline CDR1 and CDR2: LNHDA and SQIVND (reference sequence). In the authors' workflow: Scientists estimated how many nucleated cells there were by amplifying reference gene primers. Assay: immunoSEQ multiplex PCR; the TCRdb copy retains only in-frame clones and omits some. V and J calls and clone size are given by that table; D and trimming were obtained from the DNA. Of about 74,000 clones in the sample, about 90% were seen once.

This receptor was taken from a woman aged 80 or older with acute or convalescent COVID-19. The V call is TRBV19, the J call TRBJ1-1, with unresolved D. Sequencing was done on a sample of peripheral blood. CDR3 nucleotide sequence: TGTGCCAGTAGTATAAGCTCGAACACTGAAGCTTTCTTT. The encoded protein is CASSISSNTEAFF.